Below, one T cell receptor (beta chain) is given with its context. This clone has only a few counts. Its target antigen remains unknown. The sample holds no much larger clone one base away, and base qualities are not on file. This sample was taken from a study of beta chain features in type 1 diabetes (dated by TCRdb to the late 2010s). In terms of the full investigation: Patients and healthy donors did not differ in mean age, gender distribution, total cell number or subset yield. A total of 90 million to 120 million sorted cells were examined across all samples, and a strong correlation was observed between cell number per subset and RNA yield. The study compared the TCRB repertoires of sorted circulating CD4+ T cell subsets in recently diagnosed type 1 diabetes patients with those in matched healthy donors. Naive and central memory subsets were obtained from all 30 or so donors, but regulatory and stem cell-like memory subsets were isolated from only 8 patients and roughly eight healthy donors.

From each donor, a single peripheral blood sample of about 110 mL on average was drawn into heparinised tubes. A BD FACSAria II and a panel including CD45RO, CCR7, CD25, CD127, CD95 and CD27 were used to sort naive, central memory, regulatory and stem cell-like memory CD4+ T cells. Every sorted population had a purity above 95%. PBMCs were isolated immediately by Lymphoprep density gradient centrifugation and stained directly without culture. So that batch effects would be minimized, each experiment stained and sorted samples in pairs, pairing one healthy donor with one patient. Paper-wide results and their limitations: Sequencing cDNA rather than genomic DNA could over-represent highly expressing activated cells, although activation and CD3 levels did not differ between groups. At VDJ recombination sites, patients with type 1 diabetes made fewer insertions and deleted more nucleotides, a pattern implying thymic rearrangement abnormalities. HLA sub-analyses involved small numbers of individuals, so any influence of HLA type on TCRB rearrangement remained unresolved. Type 1 diabetes patients showed a moderate but significant shortening of TCRB CDR3 length in all four CD4+ subsets. Naive, central memory and regulatory TCRB repertoires appeared to be more alike among patients than among healthy donors. PCR might favor shorter templates, but patient and control samples were amplified and corrected together, so any skew would affect both groups equally.

The entire isolated RNA was reverse transcribed using the High Capacity cDNA Reverse Transcription Kit, and thus expressed TCRB transcripts were sequenced. Deep immunoSEQ sequencing was applied to naive, central memory and regulatory T cell samples, giving an average of approximately 4 million total reads per sample. Sorted cells were lysed in RLT buffer and RNA was extracted with DNase-treated RNeasy Micro or Mini kits, depending on cell number. Each cell subset was processed separately to prevent cross-contamination, with patient and healthy donor samples processed together. Using the immunoSEQ multiplex PCR, TCRB sequences were amplified from cDNA into 87-bp fragments spanning the CDR3 region. Sequencing of the amplicons was performed on the Illumina HiSeq platform. Turning to the authors' computational methods: Synthetic template baselines were used to correct PCR bias computationally, reads within Hamming distance 2 were collapsed, and singletons that could not be merged were discarded. By aligning reads against IMGT, V, D and J genes, CDR3 length, and insertions or deletions at six rearrangement sites were assigned. Within each subset, clonotype counts were normalized to sorted cell number, and only after that were true diversity and Gini coefficients computed with the tcR R package. Repertoire sharing was quantified using the overlap coefficient calculated on TCRB nucleotide sequences. As a proxy for the pre-selection repertoire, out-of-frame TCRB sequences from naive cells were analyzed. TCRdb took over this immuneACCESS table, retaining in-frame rearrangements with V and J assigned. Such tables are incomplete; in checked studies, under half of the missing clones stem from an unresolved V gene, and the remainder is unexplained. V and J calls and clone size are those listed in that table; D and trimming were worked out from the DNA. The sample data list some 150,000 clones, and roughly 10% of these were observed just once. In total, the top ten clones hold 1.3% of the sample.

The sequence was collected from a man younger than 35 in good health. The sample taken for sequencing was naive CD4+ T cells from blood. Taken with the paper, the label for cell subset or site translates to: true naive CD4+ T cells.

The sequenced DNA is TGTGCCAGCAGTAAGGCGGGGGCCGAGCAGTACTTC. Its protein reads: CASSKAGAEQYF. Rearrangement joined TRBV6-1 to TRBJ2-7; TRBD2 is possibly the D segment (7 matching bases). The CDR3 measures 12 amino acids from cysteine to phenylalanine. CDR3 DNA is the only sequence kept; it has 36 bases, read in frame from the first base. V sheds 5 bases and J sheds 6 bases, leaving 11 bases between their ends. The germline V gene gives CDR1 as MNHNS and CDR2 as SASEGT.